This T cell receptor (beta chain) was sequenced for a study of T cell repertoires in aging, cancer and after chemotherapy. Study-wide context: Approximately 8 million TCR reads were in the whole dataset. Study-wide results and limits: Median generation probability rose over the chemotherapy interval in each cancer cohort, suggesting rebound thymic output. Healthy donors lost TCR diversity with age mainly through richness, cancer patients through richness and evenness.

Amplification of TCR beta used genomic DNA extracted from peripheral blood. This clonotype was observed a handful of times. Its antigen is not identified. Multiplex touch-down PCR with TRB-A/B primers amplified rearranged V-D-J TRB sequences. TCRdb redid the calling of the multiplex PCR reads with MiXCR, one entry per CDR3 protein. In the table there are 2,000 to 2,500 distinct CDR3 sequences, around 25% of which are singletons. Germline V CDR1 and CDR2: SGHNT, YYREEE (reference sequence). Germline trimming cut 3 bases from V and 5 bases from J; bases unmatched to any gene: 8. The CDR3 loop spans 14 amino acids.

This receptor was identified in a human donor in good health. Sequences were obtained from blood. The J gene is TRBJ2-7, the V gene TRBV5-4; 7 nucleotides agree with TRBD1. This CDR3 reads CASSSRQGGHEQYF. The CDR3, as DNA: TGTGCCAGCAGCTCCCGACAGGGTGGCCACGAGCAGTACTTC.